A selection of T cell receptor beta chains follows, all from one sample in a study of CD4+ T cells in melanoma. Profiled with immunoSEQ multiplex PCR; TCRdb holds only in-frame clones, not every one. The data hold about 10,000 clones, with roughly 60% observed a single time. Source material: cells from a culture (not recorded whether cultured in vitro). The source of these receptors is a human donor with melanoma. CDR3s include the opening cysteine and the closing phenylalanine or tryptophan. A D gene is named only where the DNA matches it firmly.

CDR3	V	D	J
CASTSGIYEKLFF	TRBV5-6	NA	TRBJ1-4
CASSPRRDSGNTIYF	TRBV9	NA	TRBJ1-3
CASSPEYQETQYF	TRBV5-1	NA	TRBJ2-5
CAYARDRGRKAFF	TRBV30	TRBD1	TRBJ1-1
CASSEPHLGNYGYTF	TRBV2	NA	TRBJ1-2
CASSDYLGELFF	TRBV5-1	NA	TRBJ2-2
CASSVRDTQYF	TRBV6-1	NA	TRBJ2-3
CASSMTGDQPQHF	TRBV19	TRBD1	TRBJ1-5
CASTLEGVQGYTF	TRBV25-1	NA	TRBJ1-2
CASSLSPGSFSGNTIYF	TRBV5-8	NA	TRBJ1-3
CASSSTGAAHYGYTF	TRBV19	NA	TRBJ1-2
CASSRERSSYNSPLHF	TRBV7-9	NA	TRBJ1-6
CASSFSTGQGINEQFF	TRBV11-2	TRBD1	TRBJ2-1
CASSQPGLAGGRDTQYF	TRBV5-8	TRBD2	TRBJ2-3
CSGGDRVNEQFF	TRBV29-1	TRBD1	TRBJ2-1
CASSAPSGGRYEQYF	TRBV7-2	TRBD2	TRBJ2-7
CASSQLTGTSTDTQYF	TRBV4-2	NA	TRBJ2-3
CASLSTGYEQYF	TRBV6-6	NA	TRBJ2-7
CASVRQGAAFF	TRBV6-6	TRBD1	TRBJ1-1
CASSLRPETQYF	TRBV7-9	NA	TRBJ2-5
CAFGGRGRSVRGYTF	TRBV30	NA	TRBJ1-2
CASSMKGQGSRNEQFF	TRBV19	NA	TRBJ2-1
CASSLRTSGGTGELFF	TRBV7-3	TRBD2	TRBJ2-2
CASSYGGGGFYEQYF	TRBV6-5	NA	TRBJ2-7
CASSFRRRAYEQYF	TRBV6-5	NA	TRBJ2-7
CASKNRPGSTEAFF	TRBV7-3	NA	TRBJ1-1
CASSLTLPPRKLNSPLHF	TRBV7-4	NA	TRBJ1-6
CASSPGQGAEEQYF	TRBV6-6	TRBD1	TRBJ2-7
CASSLGQLDGYTF	TRBV11-2	TRBD1	TRBJ1-2
CAWSPTGLQPQHF	TRBV30	NA	TRBJ1-5
CASSPQGRTDTQYF	TRBV18	NA	TRBJ2-3
CATSRDRMTGEMAYNSPLHF	TRBV15	TRBD1	TRBJ1-6
CASSQVKSGGTEAFF	TRBV4-1	TRBD1	TRBJ1-1
CASSQGILTEAFF	TRBV4-1	NA	TRBJ1-1
CASSLREGYRGAETQYF	TRBV7-8	NA	TRBJ2-5
CAWSVGALPLDGYTF	TRBV30	NA	TRBJ1-2
CASSESGRGYHYGYTF	TRBV6-1	NA	TRBJ1-2
CASSDWGFYSNQPQHF	TRBV6-1	NA	TRBJ1-5
CASRGASGSGELFF	TRBV6-6	NA	TRBJ2-2
CASSLAGGGANEQFF	TRBV5-1	NA	TRBJ2-1
CASSVAGSNYGYTF	TRBV9	NA	TRBJ1-2
CASSPRHITSTDTQYF	TRBV5-4	NA	TRBJ2-3
CASSIWGGMADTQYF	TRBV19	TRBD2	TRBJ2-3
CASSLVGVAEAFF	TRBV7-6	NA	TRBJ1-1
CASSSPGQNYGYTF	TRBV5-1	NA	TRBJ1-2
CASSLGGWDTEAFF	TRBV5-4	NA	TRBJ1-1
CASFRQGSGYTF	TRBV6-1	NA	TRBJ1-2
CATSRDIRGANYGYTF	TRBV15	NA	TRBJ1-2